Below are 3 T cell receptor beta chains sequenced from a single sample in a study of cytomegalovirus exposure and HLA in healthy donors. A multiplex PCR was run with 60 Vbeta primers and 13 Jbeta primers. Sequencing used immunoSEQ multiplex PCR; TCRdb keeps in-frame clones, though not all of them. The sample contains fewer than 150,000 clones, roughly four fifths of which appear only once. Input material: PBMCs. The receptor source for this set is a man aged 30-40 years in good health and CMV-seronegative.

The CDR3 region has the DNA TGTGCCAGCAGTGAAGGGTTAGGGGTCTTCAGCTCTGGAAACACCATATATTTT. It encodes CASSEGLGVFSSGNTIYF. V is TRBV6-1 and J is TRBJ1-3; tentative D call: TRBD1 (5 bases). Trimming stripped 1 base from V and 0 bases from J, with 16 bases between. CDR1 and CDR2 from the germline V gene are MNHNS and SASEGT. This CDR3 comprises 18 residues.

The CDR3 coding sequence is TGTGCCACCAGCAGAGATCTCACAGGACAGAACTATGGCTACACCTTC. This encodes CATSRDLTGQNYGYTF. This rearrangement joins TRBV15 to TRBJ1-2; D possibly corresponds to TRBD1 (6 bases). CDR3 length: 16 amino acids. Trimming shortened V by 0 bases and J by 2 bases, and 13 bases separated the two germline ends. Germline values: CDR1 LNHNV, CDR2 YYDKDF (reference sequence). Full variable domain (missing parts from reference TRBV15 and TRBJ1-2): DAMVIQNPRYQVTQFGKPVTLSCSQTLNHNVMYWYQQKSSQAPKLLFHYYDKDFNNEADTPDNFQSRRPNTSFCFLDIRSPGLGDTAMYLCATSRDLTGQNYGYTFGSGTRLTVV.

The chain links TRBV29-1 to TRBJ2-1; the D is unclear. Germline-derived CDR1 and CDR2 are SQVTM and ANQGSEA. V was pared by 3 bases and J by 0 bases, with 6 bases between. The CDR3 contains 13 residues. CDR3 nucleotide sequence: TGCAGCGTTGATTTGAGCTCCTACAATGAGCAGTTCTTC. This sequence encodes CSVDLSSYNEQFF.